Each of the 24 T cell receptor beta chains below was sequenced from the same sample in a study of beta chain features in type 1 diabetes. Study conclusions and caveats: Moderate but significant shortening of TCRB CDR3s was recorded in all four CD4+ subsets from Type 1 diabetes patients.

Expressed TCRB transcripts got sequenced, as all isolated RNA was reverse transcribed. Some clones are missing from TCRdb's copy, which holds only in-frame ones; the method was immunoSEQ multiplex PCR. The data hold 140,000 or so clones, with about 13% observed a single time. These TCRs' antigens remain unknown. Material: central memory CD4+ T cells from blood. Source of these receptors: a man aged 18 to 35 with type 1 diabetes.

The V and J genes are TRBV19 and TRBJ1-6; D call uncertain. Germline values: CDR1 LNHDA, CDR2 SQIVND (reference sequence). The CDR3 is 16 residues long. Trimming took off 5 bases at V and 9 bases at J, with 20 bases between the two ends. The CDR3 spells CASSDTGSVRVSPLHF. In DNA form, the CDR3 reads TGTGCCAGTAGTGACACGGGCTCCGTGAGGGTTTCACCCCTCCACTTT.

V is TRBV10-3 and J is TRBJ1-1; 7 positions match TRBD1. The CDR3 loop spans 14 amino acids. J lost 3 bases, V lost 6 bases, and 7 bases had no gene match. From germline, CDR1 is ENHRY and CDR2 SYGVKD. This chain's CDR3 is CAIRTTGVDTEAFF. In nucleotides, the CDR3 is TGTGCCATCAGGACCACAGGGGTTGACACTGAAGCTTTCTTT.

At least ten counts were recorded for this clone. The chain is built from TRBV7-9 and TRBJ1-6, with D hard to call. Per the germline V gene, CDR1 is SEHNR and CDR2 is FQNEAQ (reference sequence). This CDR3 has 13 amino acids. V was trimmed by 1 base and J by 7 bases, leaving 5 bases between them. The CDR3 DNA reads TGTGCCAGCAGCTTAGAGGCCAATTCACCCCTCCACTTT. Its protein product is CASSLEANSPLHF.

V is TRBV30 and J is TRBJ1-2; no clear D. Germline V gives CDR1 GTSNPN, CDR2 SVGIG (reference sequence). V was trimmed by 3 bases and J by 6 bases, leaving 8 bases between them. The CDR3 has 11 residues. The CDR3 region is CAWSYSDGYTF. In DNA form, the CDR3 reads TGTGCCTGGAGCTACTCGGATGGCTACACCTTC.

The chain employs TRBV7-6 and TRBJ1-4; TRBD1 matches at 8 bases. Germline loops: CDR1 SGHVS, CDR2 FNYEAQ. This CDR3 is 16 amino acids long. The V and J ends lost 1 base and 5 bases, in that order; junction bases with no gene match: 6. In nucleotides, the CDR3 is TGTGCCAGCAGCTTAGGTGGGACAGGAGTAAATGAAAAACTGTTTTTT. It translates to CASSLGGTGVNEKLFF.

A few counts support this clone. This clone may be a read error of a much larger clone one base away. V gene TRBV5-5 combines with J gene TRBJ2-3; D call uncertain. Looked up from germline, CDR1 is SGHKS and CDR2 is YYEKEE (reference sequence). Trimming stripped 1 base from V and 4 bases from J, with 4 bases between. This CDR3 region has 12 residues. CDR3 loop: CASSLRADTQYF. The CDR3 DNA reads TGTGCCAGCAGCTTGAGGGCAGATACGCAGTATTTT.

J is TRBJ1-2 and V is TRBV9; no firm D call. Per the germline V gene, CDR1 is SGDLS and CDR2 is YYNGEE. Trimming shortened V by 4 bases and J by 0 bases, and 22 bases separated the two germline ends. The CDR3 is made up of 18 amino acids. The CDR3 spells CASSLRVSLVGPNYGYTF. Written as DNA, the CDR3 is TGTGCCAGCAGCCTCCGGGTCTCCCTGGTCGGACCTAACTATGGCTACACCTTC.

This clone occurred a few times. The rearrangement joins TRBV5-1 to TRBJ2-3, with no clear D. Germline V gives CDR1 SGHRS, CDR2 YFSETQ. The ends were cut back, 0 bases at V and 4 bases at J, with 9 bases in the middle. This CDR3 is 14 amino acids long. This chain's CDR3 is CASSLVAGPDTQYF. The CDR3 region has the DNA TGCGCCAGCAGCTTGGTTGCAGGTCCAGATACGCAGTATTTT. The full variable domain, completed using reference TRBV5-1 and TRBJ2-3, is KAGVTQTPRYLIKTRGQQVTLSCSPISGHRSVSWYQQTPGQGLQFLFEYFSETQRNKGNFPGRFSGRQFSNSRSEMNVSTLELGDSALYLCASSLVAGPDTQYFGPGTRLTVL.

This clone was seen more than once but under ten times. This rearrangement joins TRBV2 to TRBJ2-1; 10 bases map to TRBD1. Germline V gives CDR1 SNHLY, CDR2 FYNNEI. The junction had 6 bases not matched to a gene; V was cut back by 7 bases and J by 6 bases. The CDR3 covers 14 residues. Here the CDR3 DNA reads TGTGCCAGCAAAATGACAGGGGGCCTCAATGAGCAGTTCTTC. As protein: CASKMTGGLNEQFF. The variable domain in full, with the rest retrieved from reference TRBV2 and TRBJ2-1, is EPEVTQTPSHQVTQMGQEVILRCVPISNHLYFYWYRQILGQKVEFLVSFYNNEISEKSEIFDDQFSVERPDGSNFTLKIRSTKLEDSAMYFCASKMTGGLNEQFFGPGTRLTVL.

This sequence joins TRBV5-4 and TRBJ1-6; D is uncertain. V lost 5 bases and J lost 7, with 13 bases in between. The CDR3 has 14 residues. CDR1 SGHNT and CDR2 YYREEE come from the germline V gene (reference sequence). As DNA, the CDR3 is TGTGCCAGCAGTACAGACAACAACAATTCACCCCTCCACTTT. Its protein is CASSTDNNNSPLHF.

As to this clone: Mismatch with germline at one junction end may stem from a read error. The V call is TRBV18, the J call TRBJ2-5; D ambiguous. The CDR3 contains 15 residues. The V gene's germline CDR1 is KGHSH and CDR2 LQKENI. For the CDR3, the DNA is TGTGCCAGCGCACCAAAGGAAACGGTAGGAGAGACCCAGTACTTC. The encoded protein is CASAPKETVGETQYF.

The chain recombines TRBV7-2 with TRBJ2-7; the D call may be TRBD1 or TRBD2 (5 bases each). The CDR3 covers 13 residues. The V end lost 1 base, the J end lost 6 bases, and 10 bases lay between the germline ends. Germline CDR1 and CDR2: SGHTA and FQGNSA. The CDR3, as DNA: TGTGCCAGCAGCTTAGGAGGGGTTGGCGAGCAGTACTTC. It yields the protein CASSLGGVGEQYF.

The chain links TRBV30 to TRBJ2-2; tentatively, D is TRBD1 (5 bases). CDR1 GTSNPN and CDR2 SVGIG come from the germline V gene (reference sequence). This CDR3 has 14 amino acids. V shed 4 bases and J shed 6 bases, with 15 bases lying between them. The CDR3 bases are TGTGCCTGGAAGGGCAGGGCTAGTGCCGGGGAGCTGTTTTTT. Protein sequence: CAWKGRASAGELFF. Drawing the rest from reference TRBV30 and TRBJ2-2, the complete variable domain is SQTIHQWPATLVQPVGSPLSLECTVEGTSNPNLYWYRQAAGRGLQLLFYSVGIGQISSEVPQNLSASRPQDRQFILSSKKLLLSDSGFYLCAWKGRASAGELFFGEGSRLTVL.

The sample holds a few counts of this clone. This chain uses TRBV27 with TRBJ1-2; D is unresolved. V lost 5 bases to trimming and J lost 5 bases, with 9 bases between them. This CDR3 comprises 12 residues. The germline CDR1 and CDR2 sequences are MNHEY and SMNVEV (reference sequence). The CDR3 bases are TGTGCCAGCAGTCAAGGGTTTTATGGCTACACCTTC. Its protein product is CASSQGFYGYTF.

The rearrangement joins TRBV7-8 to TRBJ2-5, with TRBD2 matching 9 bases. The CDR3 totals 13 residues. Germline V gene sequence: CDR1 SGHVS, CDR2 FQNEAQ. The CDR3 protein is CAGSGGNQETQYF. The DNA of the CDR3 is TGTGCGGGAAGCGGGGGGAACCAAGAGACCCAGTACTTC.

The chain links TRBV2 to TRBJ2-1, with TRBD2 identical over 9 bases. Germline trimming cut 8 bases from V and 1 base from J; bases unmatched to any gene: 6. CDR3 length: 15 amino acids. CDR1 SNHLY and CDR2 FYNNEI come from the germline V gene. CDR3 protein: CASAPGLASYNEQFF. The CDR3, as DNA: TGTGCCAGCGCCCCGGGACTAGCATCCTACAATGAGCAGTTCTTC.

This clone occurred a few times. The rearrangement uses TRBV30 and TRBJ1-5; unclear D gene. This CDR3 contains 13 residues. V was pared by 5 bases and J by 0 bases, with 8 bases between. CDR1 is GTSNPN and CDR2 is SVGIG in the germline V gene (reference sequence). The CDR3 DNA sequence: TGTGCCTGGGCTACAGATAGCAATCAGCCCCAGCATTTT. Translating gives CAWATDSNQPQHF.

This clone has a handful of counts. V usage is TRBV7-6 and J usage is TRBJ2-1, with D perhaps TRBD1 (5 bases). Trimming pared 1 base from V and 0 bases from J, leaving 7 bases between. This CDR3 contains 15 residues. CDR1 and CDR2 from the germline V gene are SGHVS and FNYEAQ. Here the CDR3 DNA reads TGTGCCAGCAGCTTAGGTGACAGCTCCTACAATGAGCAGTTCTTC. Its translation is CASSLGDSSYNEQFF.

The J gene is TRBJ2-3, the V gene TRBV5-1, with D hard to call. CDR1 and CDR2 from the germline V gene are SGHRS and YFSETQ. Trimming stripped 0 bases from V and 4 bases from J, with 6 bases between. The CDR3 covers 13 residues. CDR3 DNA: TGCGCCAGCAGCTTGGTCGGGTCAGATACGCAGTATTTT. Its protein is CASSLVGSDTQYF. Full variable domain (rest looked up from reference TRBV5-1 and TRBJ2-3): KAGVTQTPRYLIKTRGQQVTLSCSPISGHRSVSWYQQTPGQGLQFLFEYFSETQRNKGNFPGRFSGRQFSNSRSEMNVSTLELGDSALYLCASSLVGSDTQYFGPGTRLTVL.

In this sample, this clone turned up a few times. V and J are TRBV2 and TRBJ1-1; possible D gene TRBD1, 5 bases. The length of the CDR3 is 14 residues. The V end was cut by 1 base, the J end by 5 bases, with 11 bases between. Per the germline V gene, CDR1 is SNHLY and CDR2 is FYNNEI. The CDR3 region has the DNA TGTGCCAGCAGTGAAGGGCAGGGAAAGACTGAAGCTTTCTTT. Its translation: CASSEGQGKTEAFF. The full variable domain, in which reference TRBV2 and TRBJ1-1 provide the parts outside the CDR3, is EPEVTQTPSHQVTQMGQEVILRCVPISNHLYFYWYRQILGQKVEFLVSFYNNEISEKSEIFDDQFSVERPDGSNFTLKIRSTKLEDSAMYFCASSEGQGKTEAFFGQGTRLTVV.

The chain is built from TRBV2 and TRBJ1-6, with D hard to call. V was pared by 1 base and J by 10 bases, with 8 bases between. Germline V gives CDR1 SNHLY, CDR2 FYNNEI. The CDR3 covers 13 residues. This chain's CDR3 is CASSEGAGSPLHF. Written as DNA, the CDR3 is TGTGCCAGCAGTGAAGGGGCTGGGTCACCCCTCCACTTT.

This chain links TRBV5-6 with TRBJ1-1, with D tentatively TRBD1 (5 bases). The ends were cut back, 0 bases at V and 4 bases at J, with 19 bases in the middle. The CDR3 is made up of 17 amino acids. The V gene's germline CDR1 is SGHDT and CDR2 YYEEEE. As DNA, the CDR3 is TGTGCCAGCAGCTTGGAGGCCAGCGGGGCGCAGGGCACTGAAGCTTTCTTT. As protein: CASSLEASGAQGTEAFF.

This chain joins TRBV11-3 and TRBJ2-1; TRBD1 is a possible D gene (6 bases). Germline loops: CDR1 SGHNT, CDR2 YENEEA. Trimming pared 4 bases from V and 12 bases from J, leaving 13 bases between. This CDR3 region has 12 residues. CDR3 DNA sequence: TGTGCCAGCAGCTACCGGGACAACGCGCAGTTCTTC. It encodes CASSYRDNAQFF.

J is TRBJ2-7 and V is TRBV7-9; D might be TRBD1 (5 bases). V was clipped by 3 bases and J by 6 bases, with 15 bases between them. The germline gives CDR1 SEHNR, CDR2 FQNEAQ (reference sequence). The CDR3 runs 14 residues. This CDR3 reads CASSLEQVAREQYF. CDR3 nucleotide sequence: TGTGCCAGCAGCTTGGAACAGGTTGCTCGCGAGCAGTACTTC.